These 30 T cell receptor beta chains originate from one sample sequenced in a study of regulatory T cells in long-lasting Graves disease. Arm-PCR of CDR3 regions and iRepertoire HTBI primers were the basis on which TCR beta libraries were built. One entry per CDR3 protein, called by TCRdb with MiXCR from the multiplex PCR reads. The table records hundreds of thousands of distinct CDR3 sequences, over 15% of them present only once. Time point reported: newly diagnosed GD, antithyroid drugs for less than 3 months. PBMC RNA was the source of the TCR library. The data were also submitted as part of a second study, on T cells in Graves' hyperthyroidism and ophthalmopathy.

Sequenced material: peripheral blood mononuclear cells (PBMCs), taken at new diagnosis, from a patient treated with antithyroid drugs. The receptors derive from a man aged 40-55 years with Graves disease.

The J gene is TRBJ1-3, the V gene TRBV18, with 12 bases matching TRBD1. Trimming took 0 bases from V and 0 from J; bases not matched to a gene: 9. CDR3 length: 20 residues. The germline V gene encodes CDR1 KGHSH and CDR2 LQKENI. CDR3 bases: TGTGCCAGCTCACCACCCGGGACAGGGGGCCCCCTGCCCTCTGGAAACACCATATATTTT. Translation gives CASSPPGTGGPLPSGNTIYF.

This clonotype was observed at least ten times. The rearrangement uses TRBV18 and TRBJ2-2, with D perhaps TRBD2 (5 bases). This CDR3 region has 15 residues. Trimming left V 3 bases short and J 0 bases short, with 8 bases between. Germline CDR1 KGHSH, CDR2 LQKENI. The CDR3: CASSPRAANTGELFF. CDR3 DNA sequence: TGTGCCAGCTCACCGAGGGCAGCGAACACCGGGGAGCTGTTTTTT.

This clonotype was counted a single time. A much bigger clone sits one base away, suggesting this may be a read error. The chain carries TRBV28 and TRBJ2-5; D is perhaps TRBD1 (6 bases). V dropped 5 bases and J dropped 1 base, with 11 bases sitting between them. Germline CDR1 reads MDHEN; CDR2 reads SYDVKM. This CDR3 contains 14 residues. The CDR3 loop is CASSDAGVQETQYF. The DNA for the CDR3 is TGTGCCAGCAGTGACGCAGGGGTCCAAGAGACCCAGTACTTC.

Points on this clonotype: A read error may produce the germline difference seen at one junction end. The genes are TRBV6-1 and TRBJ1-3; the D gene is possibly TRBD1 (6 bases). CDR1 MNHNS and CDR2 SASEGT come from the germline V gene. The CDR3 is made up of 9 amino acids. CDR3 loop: CASGWTAHF. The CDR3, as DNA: TGTGCCAGCGGATGGACAGCTCATTTT.

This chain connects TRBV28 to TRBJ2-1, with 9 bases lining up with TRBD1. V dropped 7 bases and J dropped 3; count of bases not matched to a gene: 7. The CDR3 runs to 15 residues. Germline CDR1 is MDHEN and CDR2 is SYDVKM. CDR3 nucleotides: TGTGCCAGCATCCCGACAGGGGGAGGCTACAATGAGCAGTTCTTC. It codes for CASIPTGGGYNEQFF.

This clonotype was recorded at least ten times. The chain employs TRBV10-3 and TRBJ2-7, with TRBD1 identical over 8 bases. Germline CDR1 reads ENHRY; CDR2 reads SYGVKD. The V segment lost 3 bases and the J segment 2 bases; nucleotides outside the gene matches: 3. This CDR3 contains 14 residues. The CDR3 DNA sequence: TGTGCCATCAGTGATATGGACAGGGCCTACGAGCAGTACTTC. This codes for CAISDMDRAYEQYF.

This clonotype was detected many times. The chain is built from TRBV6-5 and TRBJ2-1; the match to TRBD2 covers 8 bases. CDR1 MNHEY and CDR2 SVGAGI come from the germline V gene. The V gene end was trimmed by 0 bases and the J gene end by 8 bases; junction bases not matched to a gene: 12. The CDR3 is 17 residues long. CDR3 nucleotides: TGTGCCAGCAGTTACTCTATCCTAGCGGGTTTAATCTATGAGCAGTTCTTC. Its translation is CASSYSILAGLIYEQFF.

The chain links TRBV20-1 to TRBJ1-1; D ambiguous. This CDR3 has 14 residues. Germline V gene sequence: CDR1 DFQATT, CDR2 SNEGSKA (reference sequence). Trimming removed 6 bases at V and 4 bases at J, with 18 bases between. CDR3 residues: CSAPHGLRGTEAFF. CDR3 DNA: TGCAGTGCCCCACACGGACTCCGGGGCACTGAAGCTTTCTTT.

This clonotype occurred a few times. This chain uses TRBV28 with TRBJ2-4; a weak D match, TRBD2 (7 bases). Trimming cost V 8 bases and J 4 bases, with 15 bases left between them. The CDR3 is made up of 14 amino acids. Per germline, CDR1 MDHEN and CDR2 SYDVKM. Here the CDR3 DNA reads TGTGCCAGCGGCGGGCGGGGGCCTAAAAACATTCAGTACTTC. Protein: CASGGRGPKNIQYF.

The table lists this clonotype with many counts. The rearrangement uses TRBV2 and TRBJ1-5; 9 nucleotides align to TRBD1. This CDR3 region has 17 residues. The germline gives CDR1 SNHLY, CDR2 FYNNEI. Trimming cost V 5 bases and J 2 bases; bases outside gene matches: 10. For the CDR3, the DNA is TGTGCCAGCAGTAGACCCGGGACAGGGAGTGGCAATCAGCCCCAGCATTTT. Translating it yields CASSRPGTGSGNQPQHF.

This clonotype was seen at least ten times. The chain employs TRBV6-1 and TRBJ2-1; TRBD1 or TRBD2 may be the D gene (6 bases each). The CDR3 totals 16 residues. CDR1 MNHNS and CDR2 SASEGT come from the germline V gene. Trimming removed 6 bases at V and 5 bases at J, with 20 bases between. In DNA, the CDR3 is TGTGCCAGCAGGATAATACGACCCGGGGGCAACAATGAGCAGTTCTTC. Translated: CASRIIRPGGNNEQFF.

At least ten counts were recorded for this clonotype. This CDR3 is CASSLGRGTVSYEQYF. CDR3 nucleotide sequence: TGTGCCAGCAGCTTAGGTAGGGGAACAGTCTCCTACGAGCAGTACTTC. The rearrangement uses TRBV11-2 and TRBJ2-7; possibly TRBD1 for D (5 bases). Germline CDR1 SGHAT, CDR2 FQNNGV. The V end lost 1 base, the J end lost 0 bases, and 13 bases lay between the germline ends. This CDR3 has 16 residues.

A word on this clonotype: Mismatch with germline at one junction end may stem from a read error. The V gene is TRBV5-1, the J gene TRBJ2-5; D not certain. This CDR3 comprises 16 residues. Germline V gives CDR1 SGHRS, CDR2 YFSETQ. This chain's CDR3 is CASSSLPGPFSETQYF. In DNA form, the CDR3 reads TGTGCCAGCAGCTCACTCCCTGGCCCCTTCTCCGAGACCCAGTACTTC.

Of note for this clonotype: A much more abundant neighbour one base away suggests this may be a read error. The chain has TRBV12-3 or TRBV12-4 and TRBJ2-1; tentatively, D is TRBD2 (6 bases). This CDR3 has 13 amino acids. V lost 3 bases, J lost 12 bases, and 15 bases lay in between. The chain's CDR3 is CASSLIGGKGQFF. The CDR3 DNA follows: TGTGCCAGCAGTTTGATCGGGGGAAAAGGGCAGTTCTTC.

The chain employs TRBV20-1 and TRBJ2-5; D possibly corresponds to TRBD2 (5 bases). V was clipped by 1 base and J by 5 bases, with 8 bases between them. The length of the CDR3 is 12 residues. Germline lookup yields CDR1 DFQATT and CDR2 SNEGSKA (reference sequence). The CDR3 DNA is TGCAGTGCTAGAGCCGGCGGGGAGACCCAGTACTTC. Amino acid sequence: CSARAGGETQYF.

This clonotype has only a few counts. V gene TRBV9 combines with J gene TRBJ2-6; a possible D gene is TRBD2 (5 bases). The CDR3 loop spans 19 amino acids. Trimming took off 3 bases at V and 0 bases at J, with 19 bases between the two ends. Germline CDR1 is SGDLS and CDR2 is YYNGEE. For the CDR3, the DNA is TGTGCCAGCAGCGGAAGACCTTTTGCGGGTTTCTCTGGGGCCAACGTCCTGACTTTC. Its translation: CASSGRPFAGFSGANVLTF.

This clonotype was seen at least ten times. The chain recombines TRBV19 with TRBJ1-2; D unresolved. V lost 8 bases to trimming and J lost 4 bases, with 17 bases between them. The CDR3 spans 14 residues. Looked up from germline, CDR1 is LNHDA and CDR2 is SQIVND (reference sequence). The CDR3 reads CASRAHRRGYGYTF. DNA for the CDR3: TGTGCCAGTCGGGCACACCGGCGGGGCTATGGCTACACCTTC.

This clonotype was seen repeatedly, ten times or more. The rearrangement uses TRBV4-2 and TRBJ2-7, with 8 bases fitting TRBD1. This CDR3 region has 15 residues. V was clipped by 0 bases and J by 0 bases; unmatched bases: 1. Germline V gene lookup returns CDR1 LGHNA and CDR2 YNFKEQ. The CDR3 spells CASSQDTGGSYEQYF. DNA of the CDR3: TGTGCCAGCAGCCAAGATACAGGGGGCTCCTACGAGCAGTACTTC.

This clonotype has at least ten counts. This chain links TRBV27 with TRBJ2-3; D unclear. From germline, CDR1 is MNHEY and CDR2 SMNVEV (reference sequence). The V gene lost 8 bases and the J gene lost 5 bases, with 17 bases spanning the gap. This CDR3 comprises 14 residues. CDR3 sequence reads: CASRTTPMRDTQYF. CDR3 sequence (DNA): TGTGCCAGCCGAACGACGCCCATGAGAGATACGCAGTATTTT.

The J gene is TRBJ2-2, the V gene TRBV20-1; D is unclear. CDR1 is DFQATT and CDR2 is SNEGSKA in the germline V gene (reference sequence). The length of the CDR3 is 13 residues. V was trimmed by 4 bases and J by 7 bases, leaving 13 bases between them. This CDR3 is CSANDPSLGELFF. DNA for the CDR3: TGCAGTGCTAACGACCCCTCCCTCGGGGAGCTGTTTTTT.

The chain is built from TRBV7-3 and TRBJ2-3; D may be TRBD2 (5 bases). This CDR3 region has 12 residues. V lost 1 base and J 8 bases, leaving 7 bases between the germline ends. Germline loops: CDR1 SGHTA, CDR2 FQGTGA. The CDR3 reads CASSLIGGTQYF. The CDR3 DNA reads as TGTGCCAGCAGCTTAATCGGAGGTACGCAGTATTTT.

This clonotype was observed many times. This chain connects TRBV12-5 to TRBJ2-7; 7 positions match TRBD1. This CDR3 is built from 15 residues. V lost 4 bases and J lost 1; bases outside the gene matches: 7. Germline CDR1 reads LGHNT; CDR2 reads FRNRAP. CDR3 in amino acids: CASGWEQGRSYEQYF. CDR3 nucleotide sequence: TGTGCTAGTGGTTGGGAACAGGGGCGATCCTACGAGCAGTACTTC.

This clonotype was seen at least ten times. The CDR3 protein is CASSLERGGPEAFF. The CDR3 DNA sequence: TGTGCCAGCAGCTTAGAAAGAGGGGGTCCCGAAGCTTTCTTT. The chain joins TRBV5-5 to TRBJ1-1; D perhaps matches TRBD1 (6 bases). CDR3 size: 14 residues. Germline-derived CDR1 and CDR2 are SGHKS and YYEKEE (reference sequence). V was cut by 2 bases and J by 8 bases, with 16 bases left in between.

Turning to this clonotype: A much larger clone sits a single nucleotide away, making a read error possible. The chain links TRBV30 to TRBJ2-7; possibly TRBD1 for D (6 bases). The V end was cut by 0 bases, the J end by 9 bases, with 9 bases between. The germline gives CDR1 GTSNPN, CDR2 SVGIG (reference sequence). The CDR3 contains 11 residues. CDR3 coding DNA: TGTGCCTGGAGTGTAAAAGGGGGGCAGTACTTC. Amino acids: CAWSVKGGQYF.

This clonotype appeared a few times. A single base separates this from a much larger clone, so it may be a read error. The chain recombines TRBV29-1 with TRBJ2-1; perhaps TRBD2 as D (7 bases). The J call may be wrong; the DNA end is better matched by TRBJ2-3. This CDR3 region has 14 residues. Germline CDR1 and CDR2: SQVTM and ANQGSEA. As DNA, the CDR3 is TGCAGCGGGGCGAATCGGGGGGCCTCAGGTACGCAGTATTTT. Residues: CSGANRGASGTQYF.

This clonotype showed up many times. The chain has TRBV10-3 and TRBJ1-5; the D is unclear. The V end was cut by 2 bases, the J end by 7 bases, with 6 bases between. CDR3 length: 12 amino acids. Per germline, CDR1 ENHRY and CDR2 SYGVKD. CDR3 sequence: CAISETGQPQHF. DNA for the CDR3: TGTGCCATCAGTGAGACGGGGCAGCCCCAGCATTTT.

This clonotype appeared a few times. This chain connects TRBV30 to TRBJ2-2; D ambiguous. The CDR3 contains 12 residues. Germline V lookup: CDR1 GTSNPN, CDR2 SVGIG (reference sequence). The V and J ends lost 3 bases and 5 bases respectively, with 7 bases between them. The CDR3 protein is CAWRGGTGELFF. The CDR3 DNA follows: TGTGCCTGGAGAGGTGGGACCGGGGAGCTGTTTTTT.

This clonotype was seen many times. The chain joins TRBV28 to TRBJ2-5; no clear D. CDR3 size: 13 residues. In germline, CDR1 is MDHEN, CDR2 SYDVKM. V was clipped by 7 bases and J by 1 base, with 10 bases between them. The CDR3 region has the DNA TGTGCCAGCACGCGCGGCGGCCAAGAGACCCAGTACTTC. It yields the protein CASTRGGQETQYF.

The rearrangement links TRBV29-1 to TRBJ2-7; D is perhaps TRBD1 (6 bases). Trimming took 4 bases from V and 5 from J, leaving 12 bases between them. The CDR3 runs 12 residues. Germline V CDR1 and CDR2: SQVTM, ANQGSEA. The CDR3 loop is CSVAGHGNEQYF. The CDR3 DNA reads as TGCAGCGTTGCGGGACACGGCAACGAGCAGTACTTC.

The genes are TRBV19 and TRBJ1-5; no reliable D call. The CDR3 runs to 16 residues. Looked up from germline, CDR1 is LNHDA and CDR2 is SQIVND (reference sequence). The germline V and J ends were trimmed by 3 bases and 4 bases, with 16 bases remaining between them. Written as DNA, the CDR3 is TGTGCCAGTAGTATGGCCCCTTGGAGAAGAAATCAGCCCCAGCATTTT. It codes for CASSMAPWRRNQPQHF.